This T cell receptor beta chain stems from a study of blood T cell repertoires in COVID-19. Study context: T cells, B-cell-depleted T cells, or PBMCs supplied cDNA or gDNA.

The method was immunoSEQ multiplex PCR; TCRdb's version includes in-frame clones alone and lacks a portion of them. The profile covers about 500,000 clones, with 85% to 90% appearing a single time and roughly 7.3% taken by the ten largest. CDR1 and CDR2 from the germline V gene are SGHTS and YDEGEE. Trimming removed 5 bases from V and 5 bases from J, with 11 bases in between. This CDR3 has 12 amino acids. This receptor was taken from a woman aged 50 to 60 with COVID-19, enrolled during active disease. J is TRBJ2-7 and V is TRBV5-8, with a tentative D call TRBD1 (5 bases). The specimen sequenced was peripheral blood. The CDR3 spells CASSLAGNEQYF. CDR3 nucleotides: TGTGCCAGCAGTCTCGCAGGGAACGAGCAGTACTTC.